Listed here is a single TCR beta chain. Both 60 Vbeta primers and 13 Jbeta primers went into the PCR. Measured with immunoSEQ multiplex PCR; TCRdb has only the in-frame clones, and not every one. The sample consists of 70,000 to 95,000 clones, 79% of them appearing once. The data are from a study of cytomegalovirus exposure and HLA in healthy donors. V was clipped by 5 bases and J by 5 bases; unmatched bases: 12. CDR1 is SGHTA, CDR2 FQGNSA, per germline. The CDR3 covers 17 residues. The sequence was obtained from a woman in her 40s in good health and CMV-seropositive. The chain joins TRBV7-2 to TRBJ2-2, with 9 bases identical to TRBD1. The source material was PBMCs. CDR3 amino acids: CASSHSIQGARTGELFF. CDR3 in DNA: TGTGCCAGCAGCCATAGCATACAGGGGGCTCGGACCGGGGAGCTGTTTTTT.